This T cell receptor (beta chain) appears in the sequencing data of a study of T cells expressing NK-cell markers. CDR1 and CDR2 from the germline V gene are KGHDR and SFDVKD. This CDR3 contains 16 residues. TCRdb re-called the 5' RACE reads; one entry per CDR3 protein, DNA not given. The sample has under 600,000 distinct CDR3 sequences. J is TRBJ2-3 and V is TRBV24-1; the TCRdb call, TRBD1, lacks DNA for checking. The sequencing input was blood T cells: a sorted CD56 or NKG2C T cell subset, CD4+ or CD8+ T cells, or bulk PBMC T cells (not recorded which). The TCR comes from a woman aged 45-65 years in good health. CDR3 sequence: CATSDATAFGTDTQYF.